The entry below describes one T cell receptor (beta chain). Its antigen is unidentified. These data belong to a study of chemoradiotherapy in HPV16-positive cancers. Study in general: Candidate HPV-specific T-cell clones and common TCR motifs came from functional assays in two HPV16-positive patients. Overall study findings and caveats: Only a couple of HPV16-positive patients supplied the functional HPV-specificity definition. During treatment, candidate HPV-specific clones and E7-related motifs expanded in tumor.

Repertoires were generated with immunoSEQ multiplex PCR, while TCRdb's copy carries only in-frame clones and drops some. The table records 20,000 to 25,000 clones, roughly 89% of them present only once. With V trimmed by 4 bases and J by 4 bases, 8 bases remained unmatched. The CDR3 has 16 residues. Germline values: CDR1 SGHRS, CDR2 YFSETQ. The source of this sequence is a human donor with HPV-associated anogenital cancer. J is TRBJ1-4 and V is TRBV5-1, with TRBD1 identical over 9 bases. The sample consisted of blood, taken from a patient who underwent chemoradiotherapy. CDR3 sequence reads: CASSPLGTGNNEKLFF. CDR3 in DNA: TGCGCCAGCAGCCCCCTCGGGACAGGGAATAATGAAAAACTGTTTTTT.